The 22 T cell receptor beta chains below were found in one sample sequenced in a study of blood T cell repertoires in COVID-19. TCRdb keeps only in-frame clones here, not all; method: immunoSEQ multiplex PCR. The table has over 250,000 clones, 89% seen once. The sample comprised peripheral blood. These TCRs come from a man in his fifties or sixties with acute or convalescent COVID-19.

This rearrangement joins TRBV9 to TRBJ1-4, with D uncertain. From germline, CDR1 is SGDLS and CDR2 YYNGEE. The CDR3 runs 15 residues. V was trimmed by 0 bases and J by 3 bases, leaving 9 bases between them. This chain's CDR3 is CASSVAVAPNEKLFF. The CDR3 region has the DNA TGTGCCAGCAGCGTAGCAGTGGCCCCTAATGAAAAACTGTTTTTT.

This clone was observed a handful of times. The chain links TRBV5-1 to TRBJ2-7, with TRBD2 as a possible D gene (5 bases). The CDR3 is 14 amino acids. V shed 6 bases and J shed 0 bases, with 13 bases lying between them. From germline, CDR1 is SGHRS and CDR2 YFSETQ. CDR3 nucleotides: TGCGCCAGCACCGCCGGTGGGAGCTCCTACGAGCAGTACTTC. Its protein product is CASTAGGSSYEQYF.

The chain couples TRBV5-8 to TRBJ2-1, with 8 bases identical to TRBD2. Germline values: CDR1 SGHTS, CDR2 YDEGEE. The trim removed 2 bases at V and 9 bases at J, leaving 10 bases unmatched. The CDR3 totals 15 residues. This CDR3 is CASSLAYGTSGEQFF. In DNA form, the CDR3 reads TGTGCCAGCAGCTTAGCTTACGGGACTAGTGGTGAGCAGTTCTTC.

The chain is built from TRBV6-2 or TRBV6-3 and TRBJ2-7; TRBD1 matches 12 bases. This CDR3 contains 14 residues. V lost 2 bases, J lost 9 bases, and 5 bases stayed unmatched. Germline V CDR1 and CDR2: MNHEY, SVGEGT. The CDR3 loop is CASSYGTGGLGQYF. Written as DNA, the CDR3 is TGTGCCAGCAGTTACGGGACAGGGGGCTTGGGGCAGTACTTC.

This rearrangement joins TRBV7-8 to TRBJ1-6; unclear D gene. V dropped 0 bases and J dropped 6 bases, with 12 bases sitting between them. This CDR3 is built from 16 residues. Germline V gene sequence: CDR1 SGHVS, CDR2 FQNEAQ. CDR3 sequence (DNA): TGTGCCAGCAGCTTAGCACCCGGGAGAGGTAATTCACCCCTCCACTTT. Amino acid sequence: CASSLAPGRGNSPLHF. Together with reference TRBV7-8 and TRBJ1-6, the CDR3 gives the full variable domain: GAGVSQSPRYKVAKRGQDVALRCDPISGHVSLFWYQQALGQGPEFLTYFQNEAQLDKSGLPSDRFFAERPEGSVSTLKIQRTQQEDSAVYLCASSLAPGRGNSPLHFGNGTRLTVT.

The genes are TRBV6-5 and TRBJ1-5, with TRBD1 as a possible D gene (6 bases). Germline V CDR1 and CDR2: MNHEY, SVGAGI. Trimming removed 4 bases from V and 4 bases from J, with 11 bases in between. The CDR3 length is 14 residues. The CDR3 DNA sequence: TGTGCCAGCAGTTCCCAGGGGCGGAATCAGCCCCAGCATTTT. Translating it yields CASSSQGRNQPQHF.

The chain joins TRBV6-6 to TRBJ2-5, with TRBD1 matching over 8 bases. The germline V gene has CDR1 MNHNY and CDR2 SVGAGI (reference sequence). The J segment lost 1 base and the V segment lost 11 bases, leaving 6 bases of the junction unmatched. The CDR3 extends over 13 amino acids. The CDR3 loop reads CAARQGAQETQYF. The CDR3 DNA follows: TGTGCCGCGCGGCAGGGGGCCCAAGAGACCCAGTACTTC.

This CDR3 is CASRFYRDGNSPLHF. The CDR3 nucleotides read TGTGCCAGCAGGTTTTACAGGGATGGGAATTCACCCCTCCACTTT. V gene TRBV27 combines with J gene TRBJ1-6; D is possibly TRBD1 (6 bases). The germline V gene encodes CDR1 MNHEY and CDR2 SMNVEV (reference sequence). Trimming pared 6 bases from V and 7 bases from J, leaving 16 bases between. The CDR3 spans 15 residues.

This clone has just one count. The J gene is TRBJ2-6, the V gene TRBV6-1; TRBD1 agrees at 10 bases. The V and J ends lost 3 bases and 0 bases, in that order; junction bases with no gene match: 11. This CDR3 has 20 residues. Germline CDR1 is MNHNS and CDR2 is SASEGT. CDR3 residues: CASSDLDRGDFNSGANVLTF. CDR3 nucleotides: TGTGCCAGCAGTGATCTGGACAGGGGGGACTTTAACTCTGGGGCCAACGTCCTGACTTTC.

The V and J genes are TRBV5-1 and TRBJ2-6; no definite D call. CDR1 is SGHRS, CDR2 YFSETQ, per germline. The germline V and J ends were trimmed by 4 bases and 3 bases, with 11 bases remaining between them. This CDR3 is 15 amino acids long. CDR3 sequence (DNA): TGCGCCAGCAGCCCCCCCGCCAGTGGGGCCAACGTCCTGACTTTC. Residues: CASSPPASGANVLTF.

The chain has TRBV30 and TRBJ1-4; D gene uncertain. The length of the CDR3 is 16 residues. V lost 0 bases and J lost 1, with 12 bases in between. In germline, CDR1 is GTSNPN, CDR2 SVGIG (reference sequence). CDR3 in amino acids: CAWSVYEARTNEKLFF. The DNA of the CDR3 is TGTGCCTGGAGTGTTTATGAGGCTCGAACTAATGAAAAACTGTTTTTT.

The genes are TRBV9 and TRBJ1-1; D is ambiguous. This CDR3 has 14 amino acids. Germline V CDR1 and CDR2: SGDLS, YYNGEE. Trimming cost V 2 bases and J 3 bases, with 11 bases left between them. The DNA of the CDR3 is TGTGCCAGCAGCGTCGACACTTTCTACACTGAAGCTTTCTTT. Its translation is CASSVDTFYTEAFF.

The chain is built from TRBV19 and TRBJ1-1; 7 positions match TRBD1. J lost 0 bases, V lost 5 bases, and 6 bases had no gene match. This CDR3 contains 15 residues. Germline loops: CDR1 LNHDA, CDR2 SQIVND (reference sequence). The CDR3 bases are TGTGCCAGTAGTTCAGGGGGATACATGAACACTGAAGCTTTCTTT. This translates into CASSSGGYMNTEAFF.

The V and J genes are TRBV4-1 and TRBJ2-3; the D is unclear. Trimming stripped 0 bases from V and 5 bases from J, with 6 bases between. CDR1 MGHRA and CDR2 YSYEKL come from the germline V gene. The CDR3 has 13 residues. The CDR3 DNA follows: TGCGCCAGCAGCCAAGACAGAAGAGATACGCAGTATTTT. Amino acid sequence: CASSQDRRDTQYF.

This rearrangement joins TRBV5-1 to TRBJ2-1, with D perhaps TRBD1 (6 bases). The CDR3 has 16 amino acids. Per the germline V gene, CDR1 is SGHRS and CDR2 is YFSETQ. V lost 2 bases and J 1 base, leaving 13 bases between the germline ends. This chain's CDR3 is CASSLDAGESYNEQFF. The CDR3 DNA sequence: TGCGCCAGCAGCTTAGACGCAGGGGAGTCCTACAATGAGCAGTTCTTC.

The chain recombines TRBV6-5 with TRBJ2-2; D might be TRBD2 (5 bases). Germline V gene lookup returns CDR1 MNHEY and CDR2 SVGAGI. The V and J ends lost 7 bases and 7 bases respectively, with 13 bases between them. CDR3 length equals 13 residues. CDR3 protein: CASNSGSGGELFF. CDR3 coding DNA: TGTGCCAGCAACTCGGGGTCAGGCGGGGAGCTGTTTTTT.

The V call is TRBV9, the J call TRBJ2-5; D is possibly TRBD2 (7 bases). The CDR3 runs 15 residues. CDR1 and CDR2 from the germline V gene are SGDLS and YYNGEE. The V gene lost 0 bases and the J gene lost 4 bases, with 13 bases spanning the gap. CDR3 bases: TGTGCCAGCAGCGTAGTAGGCGGGGGCGGAGAGACCCAGTACTTC. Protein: CASSVVGGGGETQYF. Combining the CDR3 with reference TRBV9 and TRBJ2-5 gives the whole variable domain DSGVTQTPKHLITATGQRVTLRCSPRSGDLSVYWYQQSLDQGLQFLIQYYNGEERAKGNILERFSAQQFPDLHSELNLSSLELGDSALYFCASSVVGGGGETQYFGPGTRLLVL.

CDR3 DNA: TGCGCCAGCAGCCAGGAACAGGGAGGGGGAAAACTGTTTTTT. Its protein is CASSQEQGGGKLFF. The genes are TRBV4-1 and TRBJ1-4, with TRBD1 as a possible D gene (6 bases). The germline V and J ends were trimmed by 3 bases and 10 bases, with 15 bases remaining between them. This CDR3 contains 14 residues. Germline V gives CDR1 MGHRA, CDR2 YSYEKL.

The CDR3 here is CASSEEILYGYTF. CDR3 coding DNA: TGTGCCAGCAGTGAGGAGATCCTCTATGGCTACACCTTC. V usage is TRBV2 and J usage is TRBJ1-2; D remains unclear. Germline V gene sequence: CDR1 SNHLY, CDR2 FYNNEI. The CDR3 length is 13 residues. Trimming stripped 3 bases from V and 4 bases from J, with 9 bases between.

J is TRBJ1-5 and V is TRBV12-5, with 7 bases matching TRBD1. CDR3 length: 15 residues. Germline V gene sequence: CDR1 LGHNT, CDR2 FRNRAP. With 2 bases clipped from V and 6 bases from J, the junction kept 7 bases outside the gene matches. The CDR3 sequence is CASGLLTGTRQPQHF. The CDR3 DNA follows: TGTGCTAGTGGTTTGTTGACAGGGACCCGTCAGCCCCAGCATTTT.

The chain's CDR3 is CASRGTGVQPQHF. In DNA form, the CDR3 reads TGTGCCAGCAGGGGGACAGGGGTTCAGCCCCAGCATTTT. V and J are TRBV2 and TRBJ1-5; 10 bases line up with TRBD1. V gave up 6 bases and J gave up 6 bases; unmatched junction bases: 2. From germline, CDR1 is SNHLY and CDR2 FYNNEI. This CDR3 has 13 residues. Combining the CDR3 with reference TRBV2 and TRBJ1-5 gives the whole variable domain EPEVTQTPSHQVTQMGQEVILRCVPISNHLYFYWYRQILGQKVEFLVSFYNNEISEKSEIFDDQFSVERPDGSNFTLKIRSTKLEDSAMYFCASRGTGVQPQHFGDGTRLSIL.

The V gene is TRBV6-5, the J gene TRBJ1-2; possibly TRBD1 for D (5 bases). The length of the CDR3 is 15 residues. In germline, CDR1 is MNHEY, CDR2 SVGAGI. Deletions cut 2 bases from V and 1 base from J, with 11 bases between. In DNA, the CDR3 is TGTGCCAGCAGTTACGCCAGGGCTATTAACTATGGCTACACCTTC. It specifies CASSYARAINYGYTF.